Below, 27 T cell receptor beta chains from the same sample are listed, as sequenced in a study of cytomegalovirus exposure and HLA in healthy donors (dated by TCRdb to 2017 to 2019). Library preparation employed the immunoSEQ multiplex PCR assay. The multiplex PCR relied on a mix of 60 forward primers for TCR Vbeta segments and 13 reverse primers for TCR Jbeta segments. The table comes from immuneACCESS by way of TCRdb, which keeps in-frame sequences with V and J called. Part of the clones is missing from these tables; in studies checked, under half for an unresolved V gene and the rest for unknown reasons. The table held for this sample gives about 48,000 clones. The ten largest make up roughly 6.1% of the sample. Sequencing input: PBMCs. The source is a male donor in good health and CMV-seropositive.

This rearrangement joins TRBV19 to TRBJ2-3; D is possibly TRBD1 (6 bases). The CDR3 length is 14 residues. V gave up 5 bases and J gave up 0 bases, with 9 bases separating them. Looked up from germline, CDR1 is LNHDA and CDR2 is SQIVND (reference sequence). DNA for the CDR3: TGTGCCAGTAGTCGTACAGGGAGCACAGATACGCAGTATTTT. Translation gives CASSRTGSTDTQYF.

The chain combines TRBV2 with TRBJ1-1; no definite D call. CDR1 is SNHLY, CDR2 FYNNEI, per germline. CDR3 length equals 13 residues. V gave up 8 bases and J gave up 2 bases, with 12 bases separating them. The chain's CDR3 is CASRTDFNTEAFF. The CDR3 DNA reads TGTGCCAGCCGGACGGACTTCAACACTGAAGCTTTCTTT.

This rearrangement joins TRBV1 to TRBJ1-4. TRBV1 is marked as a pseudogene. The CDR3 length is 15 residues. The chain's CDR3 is CTSSQIVRGGEKLFF. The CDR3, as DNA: TGCACCAGCAGCCAAATCGTTCGGGGTGGTGAAAAACTGTTTTTT.

In DNA, the CDR3 is TGTGCCAGCAGCTTGAGAGGGGGCTCCCTTGGATACGAGCAGTACTTC. This sequence encodes CASSLRGGSLGYEQYF. The J gene is TRBJ2-7, the V gene TRBV7-2, with 7 nucleotides matching TRBD1. The CDR3 is made up of 16 amino acids. Germline values: CDR1 SGHTA, CDR2 FQGNSA. The V and J ends lost 3 bases and 4 bases, in that order; junction bases with no gene match: 12.

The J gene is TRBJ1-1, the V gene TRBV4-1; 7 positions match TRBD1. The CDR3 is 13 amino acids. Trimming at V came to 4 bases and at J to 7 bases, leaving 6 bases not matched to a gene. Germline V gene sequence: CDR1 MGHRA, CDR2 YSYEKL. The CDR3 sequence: CASSLTGVNEAFF. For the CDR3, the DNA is TGCGCCAGCAGCCTCACAGGGGTGAATGAAGCTTTCTTT.

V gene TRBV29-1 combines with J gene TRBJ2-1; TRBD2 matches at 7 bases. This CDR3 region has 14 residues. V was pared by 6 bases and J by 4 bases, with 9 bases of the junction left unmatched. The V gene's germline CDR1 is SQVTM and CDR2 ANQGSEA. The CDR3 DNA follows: TGCAGCGTACGGGGGGTCTCGGGGTACAATGAGCAGTTCTTC. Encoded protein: CSVRGVSGYNEQFF.

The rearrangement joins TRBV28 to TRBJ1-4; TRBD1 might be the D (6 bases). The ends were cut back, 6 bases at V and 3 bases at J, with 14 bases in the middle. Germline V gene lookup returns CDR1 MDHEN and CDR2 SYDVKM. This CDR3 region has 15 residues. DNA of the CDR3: TGTGCCAGCAGAAGTCACAGGGAACCTAATGAAAAACTGTTTTTT. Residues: CASRSHREPNEKLFF.

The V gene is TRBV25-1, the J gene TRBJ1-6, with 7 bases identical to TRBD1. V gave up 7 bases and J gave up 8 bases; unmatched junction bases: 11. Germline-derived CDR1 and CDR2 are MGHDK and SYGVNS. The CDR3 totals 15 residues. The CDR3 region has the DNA TGTGCCAGCACCGACAGGGACGTGGACGATTCACCCCTCCACTTT. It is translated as CASTDRDVDDSPLHF.

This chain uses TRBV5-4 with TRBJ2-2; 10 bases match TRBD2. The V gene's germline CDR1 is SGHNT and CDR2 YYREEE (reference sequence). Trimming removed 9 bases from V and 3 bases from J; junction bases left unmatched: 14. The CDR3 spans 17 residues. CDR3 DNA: TGTGCCACCACAAGGGAGCGGGGGGGCAGGGACACCGGGGAGCTGTTTTTT. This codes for CATTRERGGRDTGELFF.

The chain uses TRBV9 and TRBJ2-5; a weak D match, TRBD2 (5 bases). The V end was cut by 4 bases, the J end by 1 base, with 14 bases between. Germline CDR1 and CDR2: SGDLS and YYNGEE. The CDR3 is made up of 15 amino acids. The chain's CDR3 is CASSSPGEIQETQYF. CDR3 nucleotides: TGTGCCAGCAGCTCACCCGGGGAGATCCAAGAGACCCAGTACTTC.

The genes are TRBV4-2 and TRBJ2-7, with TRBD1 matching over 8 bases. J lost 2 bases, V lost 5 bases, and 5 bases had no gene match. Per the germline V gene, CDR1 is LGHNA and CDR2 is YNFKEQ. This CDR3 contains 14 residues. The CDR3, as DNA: TGTGCCAGCAGCTTAGGACAGGGAACCTACGAGCAGTACTTC. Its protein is CASSLGQGTYEQYF.

This CDR3 reads CASSGIEAGPELGDEQFF. The CDR3 coding sequence is TGTGCCAGCAGTGGCATTGAAGCGGGGCCTGAGTTGGGGGATGAGCAGTTCTTC. The chain couples TRBV25-1 to TRBJ2-1, with 7 bases identical to TRBD2. V was pared by 4 bases and J by 8 bases, with 20 bases of the junction left unmatched. Germline CDR1 and CDR2: MGHDK and SYGVNS. The CDR3 totals 18 residues.

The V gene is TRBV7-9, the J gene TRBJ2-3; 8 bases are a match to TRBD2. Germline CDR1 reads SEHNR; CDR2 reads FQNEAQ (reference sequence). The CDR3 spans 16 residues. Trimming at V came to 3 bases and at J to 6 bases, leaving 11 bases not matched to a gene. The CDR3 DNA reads TGTGCCAGCAGCTTCAAGCGGGGGCCTTTGGGGGATACGCAGTATTTT. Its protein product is CASSFKRGPLGDTQYF.

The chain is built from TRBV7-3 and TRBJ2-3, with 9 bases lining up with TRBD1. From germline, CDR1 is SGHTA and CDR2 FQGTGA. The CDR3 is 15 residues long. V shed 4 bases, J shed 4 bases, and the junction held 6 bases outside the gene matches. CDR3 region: CASSSGQGLSDTQYF. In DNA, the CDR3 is TGTGCCAGCAGCTCGGGACAGGGATTATCAGATACGCAGTATTTT.

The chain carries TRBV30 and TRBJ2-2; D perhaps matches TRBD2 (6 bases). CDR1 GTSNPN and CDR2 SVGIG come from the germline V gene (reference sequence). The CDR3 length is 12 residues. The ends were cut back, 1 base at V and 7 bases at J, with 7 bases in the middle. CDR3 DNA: TGTGCCTGGAGTGGACTAGTCGGGGAGCTGTTTTTT. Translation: CAWSGLVGELFF.

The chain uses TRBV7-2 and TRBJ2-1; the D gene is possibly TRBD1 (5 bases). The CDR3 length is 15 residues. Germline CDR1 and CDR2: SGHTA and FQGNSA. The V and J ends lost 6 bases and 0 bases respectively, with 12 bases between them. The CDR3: CASSPDRSSYNEQFF. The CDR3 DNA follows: TGTGCCAGCAGTCCCGACAGAAGCTCCTACAATGAGCAGTTCTTC.

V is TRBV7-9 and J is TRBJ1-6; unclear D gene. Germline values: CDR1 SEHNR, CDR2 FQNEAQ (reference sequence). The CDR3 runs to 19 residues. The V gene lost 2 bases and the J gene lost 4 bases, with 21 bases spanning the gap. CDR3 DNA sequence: TGTGCCAGCAGCTTATCAACTTTGGAGGATACCCTTTATAATTCACCCCTCCACTTT. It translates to CASSLSTLEDTLYNSPLHF.

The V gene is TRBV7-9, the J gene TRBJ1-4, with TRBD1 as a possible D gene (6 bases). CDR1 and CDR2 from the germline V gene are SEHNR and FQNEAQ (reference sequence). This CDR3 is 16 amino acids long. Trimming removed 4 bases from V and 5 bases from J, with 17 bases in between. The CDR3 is CASSSTPGDSNEKLFF. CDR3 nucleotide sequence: TGTGCCAGCAGCTCTACCCCAGGGGATTCGAATGAAAAACTGTTTTTT.

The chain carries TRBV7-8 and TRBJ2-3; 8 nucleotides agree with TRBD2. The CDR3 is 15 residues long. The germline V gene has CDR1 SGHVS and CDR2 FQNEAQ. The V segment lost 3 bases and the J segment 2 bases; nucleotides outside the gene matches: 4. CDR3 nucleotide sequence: TGTGCCAGCAGCTTGGGACTAGAGGCCACAGATACGCAGTATTTT. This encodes CASSLGLEATDTQYF.

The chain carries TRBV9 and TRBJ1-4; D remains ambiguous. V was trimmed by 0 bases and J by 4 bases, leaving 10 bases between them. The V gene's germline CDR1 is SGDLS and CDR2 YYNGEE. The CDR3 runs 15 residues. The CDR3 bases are TGTGCCAGCAGCGTAGAGGCAGGCCTTAATGAAAAACTGTTTTTT. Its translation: CASSVEAGLNEKLFF.

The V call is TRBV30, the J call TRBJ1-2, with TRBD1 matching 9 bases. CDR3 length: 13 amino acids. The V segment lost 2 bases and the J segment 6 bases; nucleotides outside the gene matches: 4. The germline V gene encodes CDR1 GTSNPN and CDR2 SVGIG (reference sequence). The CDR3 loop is CAWSQTGGNGYTF. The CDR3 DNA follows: TGTGCCTGGAGTCAGACAGGGGGTAATGGCTACACCTTC.

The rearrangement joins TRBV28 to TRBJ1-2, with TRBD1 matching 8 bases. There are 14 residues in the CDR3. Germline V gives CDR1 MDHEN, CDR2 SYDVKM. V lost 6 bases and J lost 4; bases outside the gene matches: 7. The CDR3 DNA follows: TGTGCCAGCAGGGTAAGACAGGGGACCTATGGCTACACCTTC. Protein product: CASRVRQGTYGYTF.

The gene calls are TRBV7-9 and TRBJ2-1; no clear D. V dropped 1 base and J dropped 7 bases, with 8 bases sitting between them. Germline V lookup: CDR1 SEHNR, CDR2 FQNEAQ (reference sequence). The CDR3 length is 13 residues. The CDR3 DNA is TGTGCCAGCAGCTTAGTTGCGCATAATGAGCAGTTCTTC. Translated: CASSLVAHNEQFF.

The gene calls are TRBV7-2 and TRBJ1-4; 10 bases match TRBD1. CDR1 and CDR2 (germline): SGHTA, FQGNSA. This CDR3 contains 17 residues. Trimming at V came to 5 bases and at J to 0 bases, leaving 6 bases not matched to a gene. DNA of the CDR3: TGTGCCAGCAGCCGTCCCGGGACAGGGGCAACTAATGAAAAACTGTTTTTT. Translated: CASSRPGTGATNEKLFF.

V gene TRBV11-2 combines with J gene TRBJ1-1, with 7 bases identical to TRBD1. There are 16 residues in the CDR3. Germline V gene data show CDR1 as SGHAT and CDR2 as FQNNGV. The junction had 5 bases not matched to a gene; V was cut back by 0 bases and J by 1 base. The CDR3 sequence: CASSLEWGQTNTEAFF. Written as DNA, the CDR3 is TGTGCCAGCAGCTTAGAGTGGGGACAGACGAACACTGAAGCTTTCTTT.

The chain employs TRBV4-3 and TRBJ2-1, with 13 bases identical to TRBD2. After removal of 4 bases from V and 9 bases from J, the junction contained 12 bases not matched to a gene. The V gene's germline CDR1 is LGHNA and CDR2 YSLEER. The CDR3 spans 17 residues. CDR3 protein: CASSRTSGGASFSEQFF. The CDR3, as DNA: TGCGCCAGCAGCCGAACTAGCGGGGGGGCCTCGTTCTCTGAGCAGTTCTTC.

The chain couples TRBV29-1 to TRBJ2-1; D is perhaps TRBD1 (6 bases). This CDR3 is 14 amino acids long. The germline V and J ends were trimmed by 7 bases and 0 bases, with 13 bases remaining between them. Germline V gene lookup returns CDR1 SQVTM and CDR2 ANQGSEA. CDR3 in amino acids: CSDRTESSYNEQFF. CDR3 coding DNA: TGCAGCGACAGGACAGAGAGCTCCTACAATGAGCAGTTCTTC.